A single sample is the source of the 21 T cell receptor beta chains below, sequenced in a study of blood T cells in healthy people across ages. Sample-barcoded 5' priming and a J-beta primer mix drove a second PCR of 7 to 11 cycles. MiXCR, run by TCRdb on the 5' RACE reads, gives a single entry per CDR3 protein. The repertoire holds roughly 800,000 distinct CDR3 sequences, 53% seen once, with about 42% in the top ten. Sequencing used blood. Receptors originate from a man older than 75 in good health.

The V and J genes are TRBV3-1 and TRBJ2-5; 9 bases agree with TRBD2. V gave up 3 bases and J gave up 9 bases; unmatched junction bases: 11. The germline V gene has CDR1 LGHDT and CDR2 YNNKEL (reference sequence). This CDR3 contains 15 residues. CDR3 nucleotides: TGTGCCAGCAGCCACTTAGCGGGAGTAGTTGGGGCCCAGTACTTC. It yields the protein CASSHLAGVVGAQYF.

The chain employs TRBV6-1 and TRBJ2-5; no reliable D call. Looked up from germline, CDR1 is MNHNS and CDR2 is SASEGT. The CDR3 is made up of 14 amino acids. V lost 2 bases and J lost 7, with 14 bases in between. This chain's CDR3 is CASSEMGSFVTQYF. The CDR3 DNA follows: TGTGCCAGCAGTGAAATGGGATCATTTGTGACCCAGTACTTC.

The CDR3 here is CASSPFQGGYGYTF. The CDR3 DNA follows: TGTGCCAGCAGCCCATTCCAGGGGGGTTATGGCTACACCTTC. V gene TRBV3-1 combines with J gene TRBJ1-2; 7 bases map to TRBD1. Germline-derived CDR1 and CDR2 are LGHDT and YNNKEL (reference sequence). The CDR3 runs 14 residues. Unmatched junction bases numbered 7, after V lost 4 bases and J lost 5 bases.

The gene calls are TRBV14 and TRBJ2-7; maybe TRBD1 (5 bases). Per germline, CDR1 SGHDN and CDR2 FVKESK. The CDR3 has 19 residues. The ends were cut back, 0 bases at V and 1 base at J, with 22 bases in the middle. CDR3 residues: CASSQDKVGVRQLSYEQYF. Here the CDR3 DNA reads TGTGCCAGCAGCCAAGATAAGGTTGGAGTGAGACAGCTTTCCTACGAGCAGTACTTC.

This clonotype was seen a handful of times. The J gene is TRBJ2-1, the V gene TRBV7-6; D remains unclear. The CDR3 is made up of 15 amino acids. Per the germline V gene, CDR1 is SGHVS and CDR2 is FNYEAQ. V was shortened by 1 base and J by 4 bases, with 11 bases between the two germline ends. As DNA, the CDR3 is TGTGCCAGCAGCTTAGGACCCGCTGAGTACAATGAGCAGTTCTTC. Translating gives CASSLGPAEYNEQFF.

The chain joins TRBV11-3 to TRBJ2-1, with 13 bases identical to TRBD2. V shed 5 bases, J shed 4 bases, and the junction held 8 bases outside the gene matches. The CDR3 length is 17 residues. The germline CDR1 and CDR2 sequences are SGHNT and YENEEA. The CDR3 loop reads CASSRTSGGPRYNEQFF. In DNA form, the CDR3 reads TGTGCCAGCAGCCGGACTAGCGGGGGCCCGAGGTACAATGAGCAGTTCTTC.

This chain uses TRBV20-1 with TRBJ2-7, with 12 bases fitting TRBD2. The CDR3 totals 17 residues. Per the germline V gene, CDR1 is DFQATT and CDR2 is SNEGSKA (reference sequence). V lost 4 bases, J lost 4 bases, and 14 bases stayed unmatched. In DNA, the CDR3 is TGCAGTGCTAACCGCCAGACAGGACTAGCGGGAAGGTACGAGCAGTACTTC. Amino acids: CSANRQTGLAGRYEQYF.

The gene calls are TRBV3-1 and TRBJ2-7; 8 bases map to TRBD2. The CDR3 is 16 amino acids. The J segment lost 3 bases and the V segment lost 4 bases, leaving 11 bases of the junction unmatched. The V gene's germline CDR1 is LGHDT and CDR2 YNNKEL (reference sequence). CDR3 bases: TGTGCCAGCAGCCCCCGGGTCATAGCGGGGATCTACGAGCAGTACTTC. Translated, it gives CASSPRVIAGIYEQYF.

This sequence joins TRBV4-1 and TRBJ2-6, with D uncertain. Germline values: CDR1 MGHRA, CDR2 YSYEKL. The germline V and J ends were trimmed by 3 bases and 4 bases, with 7 bases remaining between them. This CDR3 spans 14 amino acids. CDR3 residues: CASSHSDGANVLTF. The DNA for the CDR3 is TGCGCCAGCAGCCACTCTGACGGGGCCAACGTCCTGACTTTC.

The chain uses TRBV30 and TRBJ2-7; TRBD2 aligns across 7 bases. The CDR3 spans 12 residues. Trimming removed 5 bases from V and 2 bases from J; junction bases left unmatched: 3. Germline assignment: CDR1 GTSNPN and CDR2 SVGIG (reference sequence). The CDR3 region has the DNA TGTGCCTGGGGGGGGGATCCCTACGAGCAGTACTTC. Its protein product is CAWGGDPYEQYF.

The chain links TRBV5-4 to TRBJ2-3; weak D call: TRBD1 (5 bases). The CDR3 extends over 16 amino acids. Germline assignment: CDR1 SGHNT and CDR2 YYREEE (reference sequence). V lost 4 bases and J lost 4, with 19 bases in between. CDR3: CASSQGGLFRADTQYF. The CDR3 DNA follows: TGTGCCAGCAGCCAGGGCGGCCTATTCCGGGCAGATACGCAGTATTTT. The whole variable domain, filled in from reference TRBV5-4 and TRBJ2-3, reads ETGVTQSPTHLIKTRGQQVTLRCSSQSGHNTVSWYQQALGQGPQFIFQYYREEENGRGNFPPRFSGLQFPNYSSELNVNALELDDSALYLCASSQGGLFRADTQYFGPGTRLTVL.

This clonotype showed up just once. The CDR3 DNA reads TGTGCCGCTTCGAAAACTAGCGGGAGGAATAATGAGCAGTTCTTC. Encoded protein: CAASKTSGRNNEQFF. This chain links TRBV5-3 with TRBJ2-1, with TRBD2 matching over 12 bases. TRBV5-3 is designated an ORF whose function remains uncertain. The CDR3 loop spans 15 amino acids. V lost 10 bases and J lost 7; bases outside the gene matches: 12.

Of note for this clonotype: Being one base from a much bigger clone, this may be a read error. The genes are TRBV29-1 and TRBJ2-3; a possible D gene is TRBD2 (6 bases). V lost 5 bases and J 2 bases, leaving 20 bases between the germline ends. CDR1 is SQVTM and CDR2 is ANQGSEA in the germline V gene. This CDR3 has 16 amino acids. The CDR3 nucleotides read TGCAGCGTTCTTACCCAACTAGCTGGGGTCACAGATACGCAGTATTTT. This sequence encodes CSVLTQLAGVTDTQYF.

This clonotype was found a few times. This chain connects TRBV9 to TRBJ2-3; the D gene is possibly TRBD1 (5 bases). The CDR3 spans 14 residues. Germline CDR1 reads SGDLS; CDR2 reads YYNGEE. V lost 4 bases and J 5 bases, leaving 14 bases between the germline ends. For the CDR3, the DNA is TGTGCCAGCAGCCGGACATTCCCCCTAGATACGCAGTATTTT. Its protein is CASSRTFPLDTQYF. The variable domain in full, with the rest retrieved from reference TRBV9 and TRBJ2-3, is DSGVTQTPKHLITATGQRVTLRCSPRSGDLSVYWYQQSLDQGLQFLIQYYNGEERAKGNILERFSAQQFPDLHSELNLSSLELGDSALYFCASSRTFPLDTQYFGPGTRLTVL.

V gene TRBV7-9 combines with J gene TRBJ2-1, with TRBD1 identical over 8 bases. V dropped 2 bases and J dropped 3; count of bases not matched to a gene: 6. Germline values: CDR1 SEHNR, CDR2 FQNEAQ (reference sequence). CDR3 length: 16 amino acids. The CDR3 DNA reads as TGTGCCAGCAGCTTACCGTTCGGACAGGGCTACAATGAGCAGTTCTTC. It codes for CASSLPFGQGYNEQFF.

The chain recombines TRBV7-9 with TRBJ2-7, with TRBD1 matching over 8 bases. After removal of 5 bases from V and 0 bases from J, the junction contained 6 bases not matched to a gene. The germline gives CDR1 SEHNR, CDR2 FQNEAQ (reference sequence). This CDR3 contains 15 residues. The CDR3 protein is CASSPDRVSSYEQYF. The CDR3 region has the DNA TGTGCCAGCAGCCCGGACAGGGTTAGCTCCTACGAGCAGTACTTC.

The chain recombines TRBV19 with TRBJ1-5; D might be TRBD1 (6 bases). The CDR3 sequence is 16 residues long. V lost 5 bases, J lost 3 bases, and 17 bases lay in between. The V gene's germline CDR1 is LNHDA and CDR2 SQIVND (reference sequence). The CDR3 is CASSSTRTASNQPQHF. The CDR3 region has the DNA TGTGCCAGTAGTTCCACCCGGACAGCCTCCAATCAGCCCCAGCATTTT.

The gene calls are TRBV6-1 and TRBJ2-5; 9 bases map to TRBD1. The CDR3 sequence is 13 residues long. V was pared by 8 bases and J by 4 bases, with 5 bases of the junction left unmatched. Germline V gene lookup returns CDR1 MNHNS and CDR2 SASEGT. The CDR3 nucleotides read TGTGCCAGCCTTACAGGGGGCGCAGAGACCCAGTACTTC. This translates into CASLTGGAETQYF.

The rearrangement joins TRBV27 to TRBJ1-2; no clear D gene. The CDR3 length is 13 residues. The germline V gene encodes CDR1 MNHEY and CDR2 SMNVEV (reference sequence). Trimming stripped 5 bases from V and 3 bases from J, with 10 bases between. CDR3: CASSSRTHYGYTF. The CDR3 nucleotides read TGTGCCAGCAGTAGTAGGACTCACTATGGCTACACCTTC.

This sequence joins TRBV9 and TRBJ1-2, with D perhaps matching TRBD1 (5 bases). Trimming left V 0 bases short and J 8 bases short, with 11 bases between. From germline, CDR1 is SGDLS and CDR2 YYNGEE. The CDR3 length is 13 residues. The CDR3 nucleotides read TGTGCCAGCAGCGTAGGGACCGGGGGGGGCTACACCTTC. This translates into CASSVGTGGGYTF.

A few counts support this clonotype. The gene calls are TRBV28 and TRBJ2-3, with D tentatively TRBD1 or TRBD2 (5 bases each). V was pared by 5 bases and J by 4 bases, with 19 bases between. CDR3 size: 16 residues. Germline V lookup: CDR1 MDHEN, CDR2 SYDVKM. This CDR3 reads CASSPPSPGQADTQYF. The CDR3 coding sequence is TGTGCCAGCAGTCCCCCGAGCCCGGGGCAGGCAGATACGCAGTATTTT.